Each of the 13 T cell receptor beta chains below was sequenced from the same sample in a study of neurological immune-mediated disorders. Via MiXCR, TCRdb re-called the 5' RACE reads, giving one row per CDR3 protein. The profile shows tens of thousands of distinct CDR3 sequences, 3% to 4% of them singletons. The sequenced material came from PBMCs. The receptor set was obtained from a man aged 40-55 years with multiple sclerosis.

On this clonotype: This may be a read error: a much more frequent sequence differs by one nucleotide. V is TRBV5-1 and J is TRBJ2-7, with D tentatively TRBD2 (5 bases). V was clipped by 5 bases and J by 8 bases, with 14 bases between them. Germline assignment: CDR1 SGHRS and CDR2 YFSETQ. This CDR3 has 12 amino acids. The CDR3, as DNA: TGCGCCAGCAGTTCGGACGGGGTCAAGCAGTACTTC. Encoded protein: CASSSDGVKQYF.

This clonotype was found many times. The gene calls are TRBV29-1 and TRBJ2-7; D is unclear. Germline V CDR1 and CDR2: SQVTM, ANQGSEA. The V end was cut by 4 bases, the J end by 3 bases, with 10 bases between. The CDR3 has 12 amino acids. The CDR3 region has the DNA TGCAGCGTTGGTTGGGGTCTCTACGAGCAGTACTTC. As protein: CSVGWGLYEQYF.

This clonotype came up many times. The V gene is TRBV20-1, the J gene TRBJ1-2; tentative D call: TRBD1 (6 bases). This CDR3 has 14 residues. Germline lookup yields CDR1 DFQATT and CDR2 SNEGSKA (reference sequence). V lost 1 base to trimming and J lost 5 bases, with 14 bases between them. DNA of the CDR3: TGCAGTGCTAGAGGGGGTGGCAGGGGTTATGGCTACACCTTC. Its translation is CSARGGGRGYGYTF.

There are many counts of this clonotype. This rearrangement joins TRBV7-2 to TRBJ2-7; D tentatively reads TRBD1 or TRBD2 (5 bases each). The germline CDR1 and CDR2 sequences are SGHTA and FQGNSA. V was shortened by 0 bases and J by 2 bases, with 8 bases between the two germline ends. The CDR3 has 14 residues. The CDR3 nucleotides read TGTGCCAGCAGCTTAGCCGTGGGGGCCTACGAGCAGTACTTC. As protein: CASSLAVGAYEQYF.

This chain joins TRBV6-1 and TRBJ2-7, with unresolved D. Trimming shortened V by 3 bases and J by 4 bases, and 4 bases separated the two germline ends. In germline, CDR1 is MNHNS, CDR2 SASEGT. The length of the CDR3 is 11 residues. CDR3 sequence: CASSDRYEQYF. Written as DNA, the CDR3 is TGTGCCAGCAGTGACAGGTACGAGCAGTACTTC.

This clonotype was picked up many times. The rearrangement uses TRBV12-3 or TRBV12-4 and TRBJ2-5; TRBD2 aligns across 7 bases. The CDR3 is 15 residues long. With V trimmed by 3 bases and J by 7 bases, 11 bases remained unmatched. CDR3 nucleotide sequence: TGTGCCAGCAGTTTTTCGACCGGGAGGATGGGGACCCAGTACTTC. It specifies CASSFSTGRMGTQYF.

In this sample, this clonotype turned up a few times. A junction boundary mismatches the germline segment, possibly from a read error. The V and J genes are TRBV20-1 and TRBJ1-2, with unresolved D. CDR1 DFQATT and CDR2 SNEGSKA come from the germline V gene (reference sequence). This CDR3 contains 12 residues. CDR3 nucleotides: TGCAGTGCTGGAGAAGCTAACTATGGCTACACCTTC. It encodes CSAGEANYGYTF.

This clonotype was seen many times. The chain uses TRBV5-1 and TRBJ2-1; D is perhaps TRBD2 (6 bases). Germline loops: CDR1 SGHRS, CDR2 YFSETQ. Trimming cost V 4 bases and J 2 bases, with 13 bases left between them. The CDR3 length is 15 residues. The CDR3 loop reads CASSPNAGPYNEQFF. The CDR3 coding sequence is TGCGCCAGCAGCCCGAACGCGGGACCCTACAATGAGCAGTTCTTC. Based on the CDR3 plus reference TRBV5-1 and TRBJ2-1, the full variable domain is KAGVTQTPRYLIKTRGQQVTLSCSPISGHRSVSWYQQTPGQGLQFLFEYFSETQRNKGNFPGRFSGRQFSNSRSEMNVSTLELGDSALYLCASSPNAGPYNEQFFGPGTRLTVL.

This clonotype was detected many times. The V gene is TRBV20-1, the J gene TRBJ1-2; D call uncertain. Germline values: CDR1 DFQATT, CDR2 SNEGSKA (reference sequence). The CDR3 contains 12 residues. V shed 0 bases and J shed 1 base, with 3 bases lying between them. CDR3 DNA: TGCAGTGCTAGAGAGGTTAACTATGGCTACACCTTC. It is translated as CSAREVNYGYTF.

This clonotype occurred many times. The chain is built from TRBV4-1 and TRBJ1-1; tentatively, D is TRBD1 (5 bases). This CDR3 has 16 residues. V was shortened by 4 bases and J by 4 bases, with 19 bases between the two germline ends. CDR1 and CDR2 (germline): MGHRA, YSYEKL. CDR3 bases: TGCGCCAGCAGCCGCCACCTAAGGGACGAGACCACTGAAGCTTTCTTT. Residues: CASSRHLRDETTEAFF.

In its sample, this clonotype was seen many times. The chain employs TRBV4-1 and TRBJ1-5; 8 bases are shared with TRBD1. After removal of 0 bases from V and 2 bases from J, the junction contained 6 bases not matched to a gene. The CDR3 sequence is 17 residues long. CDR1 MGHRA and CDR2 YSYEKL come from the germline V gene. The CDR3 sequence is CASSQDQSQGGNQPQHF. As DNA, the CDR3 is TGCGCCAGCAGCCAAGATCAGTCACAGGGGGGCAATCAGCCCCAGCATTTT.

This clonotype has at least ten counts. The chain has TRBV7-3 and TRBJ1-1, with 9 bases aligning to TRBD1. With 5 bases clipped from V and 7 bases from J, the junction kept 8 bases outside the gene matches. Germline V gives CDR1 SGHTA, CDR2 FQGTGA. The CDR3 is made up of 14 amino acids. The CDR3 DNA is TGTGCCAGCAGCAACCGGGACAGGGTAGGTGAAGCTTTCTTT. This gives the protein CASSNRDRVGEAFF.

This clonotype was detected ten times or more. The chain uses TRBV9 and TRBJ1-6; tentative D call: TRBD1 (6 bases). V lost 4 bases and J lost 3, with 17 bases in between. Germline CDR1 is SGDLS and CDR2 is YYNGEE. The CDR3 runs to 17 residues. CDR3 sequence: CASSSSRGSVYNSPLHF. The CDR3, as DNA: TGTGCCAGCAGCAGCTCAAGGGGGAGCGTCTATAATTCACCCCTCCACTTT.